Each of the 5 T cell receptor beta chains below was sequenced from the same sample in a study of cytomegalovirus exposure and HLA in healthy donors. The method was immunoSEQ multiplex PCR; TCRdb's version includes in-frame clones alone and lacks a portion of them. The sample lists over 150,000 clones; around 84% were seen once. The sample comprised PBMCs. The origin of the receptors is a human donor in good health.

The V call is TRBV11-2, the J call TRBJ2-2; TRBD1 matches 8 bases. There are 15 residues in the CDR3. With 5 bases clipped from V and 5 bases from J, the junction kept 7 bases outside the gene matches. Germline values: CDR1 SGHAT, CDR2 FQNNGV. The CDR3 region has the DNA TGTGCCAGCAGCCTTCGGACAGGGAGGACCGGGGAGCTGTTTTTT. Its translation: CASSLRTGRTGELFF.

The rearrangement links TRBV29-1 to TRBJ1-2; D not certain. V was pared by 3 bases and J by 4 bases, with 6 bases between. The CDR3 is 11 amino acids. Per germline, CDR1 SQVTM and CDR2 ANQGSEA. CDR3 protein: CSVDSGYGYTF. The CDR3 nucleotides read TGCAGCGTTGATTCCGGCTATGGCTACACCTTC.

In DNA form, the CDR3 reads TGCGCCAGCAGCTTGGGAGGGATCATGAACACTGAAGCTTTCTTT. Residues: CASSLGGIMNTEAFF. The chain recombines TRBV5-1 with TRBJ1-1; D is undetermined. Germline CDR1 is SGHRS and CDR2 is YFSETQ. The CDR3 has 15 residues. With 0 bases removed from V and 0 bases from J, the gap between germline ends came to 9 bases.

Notes on this clone: Other DNA sequences of this sample code for an identical CDR3. J is TRBJ2-7 and V is TRBV6-5; D is possibly TRBD1 (5 bases). The CDR3 consists of 13 residues. Trimming removed 5 bases from V and 0 bases from J, with 8 bases in between. CDR1 MNHEY and CDR2 SVGAGI come from the germline V gene. The CDR3 coding sequence is TGTGCCAGCAGTAGGGGTAGCTCCTACGAGCAGTACTTC. Its translation: CASSRGSSYEQYF.

A single count supports this clone. The V gene is TRBV5-6, the J gene TRBJ1-1, with 9 bases aligning to TRBD1. J gave up 8 bases and V 4 bases, and 3 bases lay outside the gene matches. Germline lookup yields CDR1 SGHDT and CDR2 YYEEEE. CDR3 length: 12 residues. The DNA for the CDR3 is TGTGCCAGCAGCCCAGGGACAGGGGAAGCTTTCTTT. Translation gives CASSPGTGEAFF.